Shown below are 24 T cell receptor beta chains from a single sample sequenced in a study of blood T cell repertoires in COVID-19. Sequencing used immunoSEQ multiplex PCR; TCRdb keeps in-frame clones, though not all of them. Of 200,000 to 250,000 clones listed, about 90% were seen once; the top ten hold over 0.85%. Sample: PBMCs or T cells enriched from blood (not recorded which). These receptor sequences come from a man aged 50 to 60 who had been exposed to COVID-19.

The genes are TRBV7-8 and TRBJ2-7; D might be TRBD1 (8 bases). Trimming removed 5 bases from V and 6 bases from J, with 14 bases in between. Germline CDR1 is SGHVS and CDR2 is FQNEAQ. This CDR3 spans 13 amino acids. The DNA for the CDR3 is TGTGCCAGCAGCCAACAGGGGGGGGGCGAGCAGTACGTC. Translated, it gives CASSQQGGGEQYV.

This sequence joins TRBV27 and TRBJ2-1, with 13 positions matching TRBD2. Per the germline V gene, CDR1 is MNHEY and CDR2 is SMNVEV (reference sequence). The CDR3 is 15 amino acids. After removal of 6 bases from V and 10 bases from J, the junction contained 9 bases not matched to a gene. CDR3 bases: TGTGCCAGCAGACTAGGACTAGCGGGAGCCGGAGAGCAGTTCTTC. Translation: CASRLGLAGAGEQFF.

V is TRBV5-1 and J is TRBJ2-3; D not resolved. Germline loops: CDR1 SGHRS, CDR2 YFSETQ. V lost 3 bases to trimming and J lost 2 bases, with 7 bases between them. This CDR3 region has 13 residues. Here the CDR3 reads CASSSLPTDTQYF. Written as DNA, the CDR3 is TGCGCCAGCAGCTCCCTCCCCACAGATACGCAGTATTTT.

This sequence joins TRBV7-6 and TRBJ1-1; D gene ambiguous. V lost 5 bases and J 7 bases, leaving 14 bases between the germline ends. Germline lookup yields CDR1 SGHVS and CDR2 FNYEAQ. The CDR3 runs 13 residues. Written as DNA, the CDR3 is TGTGCCAGCAGCAAACAAGCCGACTTTGAAGCTTTCTTT. Its translation is CASSKQADFEAFF.

This sequence joins TRBV30 and TRBJ1-1; 8 nucleotides agree with TRBD1. CDR3 length equals 14 residues. Germline CDR1 is GTSNPN and CDR2 is SVGIG (reference sequence). V lost 5 bases to trimming and J lost 0 bases; unmatched junction nucleotides: 5. In nucleotides, the CDR3 is TGTGCCTGGTCATACAGGGGGTTGAACACTGAAGCTTTCTTT. Residues: CAWSYRGLNTEAFF. The full variable domain, rest sourced from reference TRBV30 and TRBJ1-1, is SQTIHQWPATLVQPVGSPLSLECTVEGTSNPNLYWYRQAAGRGLQLLFYSVGIGQISSEVPQNLSASRPQDRQFILSSKKLLLSDSGFYLCAWSYRGLNTEAFFGQGTRLTVV.

This clone was picked up a small number of times. The chain combines TRBV18 with TRBJ1-2; no clear D gene. The V end lost 3 bases, the J end lost 8 bases, and 22 bases lay between the germline ends. Germline V gene data show CDR1 as KGHSH and CDR2 as LQKENI. The CDR3 sequence is 16 residues long. DNA for the CDR3: TGTGCCAGCTCACCCTCCGGTCCCTCGGTGGCGGGCGGCTACACCTTC. The encoded protein is CASSPSGPSVAGGYTF.

A remark on this clone: One end of the junction does not line up with germline, which may come from a read error. V is TRBV20-1 and J is TRBJ2-5; 8 bases fit TRBD2. The CDR3 extends over 11 amino acids. CDR1 and CDR2 from the germline V gene are DFQATT and SNEGSKA (reference sequence). The CDR3 reads CSAHTILAAHF. CDR3 coding DNA: TGCAGTGCTCATACCATACTAGCGGCCCACTTC.

The rearrangement links TRBV7-2 to TRBJ2-7; 8 bases match TRBD2. This CDR3 spans 15 amino acids. V dropped 4 bases and J dropped 0; count of bases not matched to a gene: 5. Germline V CDR1 and CDR2: SGHTA, FQGNSA. CDR3 coding DNA: TGTGCCAGCAGCTCCGGGGGGGCCGGCTCCTACGAGCAGTACTTC. It is translated as CASSSGGAGSYEQYF.

This chain connects TRBV6-5 to TRBJ1-2; possible D gene TRBD1, 5 bases. The CDR3 is 11 amino acids. Trimming stripped 9 bases from V and 4 bases from J, with 9 bases between. Per germline, CDR1 MNHEY and CDR2 SVGAGI. The CDR3 coding sequence is TGTGCCAGGGGGCAGTTCTATGGCTACACCTTC. It codes for CARGQFYGYTF.

This clone appeared a single time. The chain couples TRBV6-1 to TRBJ2-7; D remains unclear. The CDR3 is 13 amino acids. Trimming took off 2 bases at V and 6 bases at J, with 11 bases between the two ends. Germline loops: CDR1 MNHNS, CDR2 SASEGT. The CDR3 loop reads CASSERVVREQYF. CDR3 DNA sequence: TGTGCCAGCAGTGAACGGGTAGTCCGCGAGCAGTACTTC.

The chain has TRBV7-9 and TRBJ2-1, with TRBD2 matching over 14 bases. Trimming cost V 7 bases and J 7 bases; bases outside gene matches: 9. Germline loops: CDR1 SEHNR, CDR2 FQNEAQ (reference sequence). This CDR3 comprises 16 residues. The CDR3 loop is CASTQGLAGAHNEQFF. CDR3 bases: TGTGCCAGCACCCAGGGACTAGCGGGGGCCCATAATGAGCAGTTCTTC.

The rearrangement uses TRBV29-1 and TRBJ1-2, with a weak D call TRBD1 (5 bases). Per germline, CDR1 SQVTM and CDR2 ANQGSEA. This CDR3 has 12 residues. Trimming removed 6 bases from V and 1 base from J, with 9 bases in between. This CDR3 is CSVGDYNYGYTF. As DNA, the CDR3 is TGCAGCGTGGGGGACTATAACTATGGCTACACCTTC.

J is TRBJ2-7 and V is TRBV11-3; D call uncertain. V was shortened by 1 base and J by 6 bases, with 4 bases between the two germline ends. This CDR3 has 11 amino acids. CDR1 is SGHNT, CDR2 YENEEA, per germline. The CDR3 bases are TGTGCCAGCAGCTTAGGGAGCGAGCAGTACTTC. Its translation: CASSLGSEQYF.

The rearrangement joins TRBV6-2 or TRBV6-3 to TRBJ2-1, with 9 nucleotides matching TRBD2. The length of the CDR3 is 16 residues. Germline V CDR1 and CDR2: MNHEY, SVGEGT. V trimming: 5 bases; J trimming: 4 bases; junction bases outside the gene matches: 9. As DNA, the CDR3 is TGTGCCAGCAGTCCATCCGGGCTAGCGGGATACAATGAGCAGTTCTTC. Its protein product is CASSPSGLAGYNEQFF.

The chain couples TRBV3-1 (or the pseudogene TRBV3-2) to TRBJ1-2; 8 bases match TRBD1. The junction had 2 bases not matched to a gene; V was cut back by 0 bases and J by 5 bases. CDR3 length: 14 residues. Germline loops: CDR1 LGHDT, CDR2 YNNKEL (reference sequence). The CDR3 region is CASSQDRTGYGYTF. DNA for the CDR3: TGTGCCAGCAGCCAAGACCGGACAGGGTATGGCTACACCTTC.

The rearrangement uses TRBV30 and TRBJ1-1; 7 nucleotides agree with TRBD1. The CDR3 is 13 residues long. Unmatched junction bases numbered 6, after V lost 4 bases and J lost 4 bases. CDR1 is GTSNPN, CDR2 SVGIG, per germline (reference sequence). The chain's CDR3 is CAWTPDRATEAFF. CDR3 DNA sequence: TGTGCCTGGACCCCAGACAGGGCCACTGAAGCTTTCTTT.

This clone was recorded a few times. The rearrangement links TRBV28 to TRBJ1-4; weak D call: TRBD1 (6 bases). The V end lost 9 bases, the J end lost 8 bases, and 13 bases lay between the germline ends. From germline, CDR1 is MDHEN and CDR2 SYDVKM. The CDR3 is 12 residues long. The CDR3 here is CASHRDGEKLFF. As DNA, the CDR3 is TGTGCCAGTCACAGGGACGGGGAAAAACTGTTTTTT.

This chain connects TRBV6-6 to TRBJ2-2, with 12 bases lining up with TRBD2. Trimming took 5 bases from V and 4 from J; bases not matched to a gene: 8. CDR3 length: 17 residues. The V gene's germline CDR1 is MNHNY and CDR2 SVGAGI (reference sequence). Here the CDR3 reads CASSRRRLAGVTGELFF. The DNA for the CDR3 is TGTGCCAGCAGTCGCCGCCGACTAGCGGGAGTCACCGGGGAGCTGTTTTTT.

The chain combines TRBV27 with TRBJ2-5; TRBD1 might be the D (6 bases). Per germline, CDR1 MNHEY and CDR2 SMNVEV (reference sequence). Trimming took off 8 bases at V and 1 base at J, with 17 bases between the two ends. The CDR3 contains 15 residues. The CDR3 sequence: CASSFFGRGQETQYF. The CDR3 DNA reads TGTGCCAGCTCCTTCTTCGGCAGGGGCCAAGAGACCCAGTACTTC.

In nucleotides, the CDR3 is TGTGCCAGCAGCTTAGTACAGGGGGATACTGAAGCTTTCTTT. Amino acid sequence: CASSLVQGDTEAFF. The chain employs TRBV7-6 and TRBJ1-1; 8 positions agree with TRBD1. J lost 5 bases, V lost 1 base, and 3 bases had no gene match. Germline V gene sequence: CDR1 SGHVS, CDR2 FNYEAQ. This CDR3 region has 14 residues.

In this sample, this clone turned up a few times. This rearrangement joins TRBV24-1 to TRBJ1-2; 8 nucleotides align to TRBD1. V lost 3 bases, J lost 3 bases, and 5 bases stayed unmatched. This CDR3 is 15 amino acids long. Germline loops: CDR1 KGHDR, CDR2 SFDVKD. The CDR3 DNA reads TGTGCCACCAGTGATGGGGGACAGGACGACTATGGCTACACCTTC. Protein product: CATSDGGQDDYGYTF.

This chain links TRBV6-5 with TRBJ1-4, with 8 bases identical to TRBD1. Germline trimming cut 7 bases from V and 6 bases from J; bases unmatched to any gene: 4. The germline V gene encodes CDR1 MNHEY and CDR2 SVGAGI. The CDR3 has 13 amino acids. The CDR3 nucleotides read TGTGCCAGCAACCCGACAGGGGATGAAAAACTGTTTTTT. Translated: CASNPTGDEKLFF.

The chain uses TRBV7-6 and TRBJ1-2, with D possibly being TRBD1 (5 bases). The CDR3 sequence is 14 residues long. The V gene's germline CDR1 is SGHVS and CDR2 FNYEAQ. V shed 0 bases and J shed 5 bases, with 10 bases lying between them. CDR3 sequence reads: CASSLAPGGYGYTF. DNA of the CDR3: TGTGCCAGCAGCTTAGCCCCGGGGGGGTATGGCTACACCTTC.

CDR3 sequence (DNA): TGTGCCAGCAGCTTAAGGGTGGAGTCGCGGGGTGGCTACACCTTC. Protein: CASSLRVESRGGYTF. The V call is TRBV7-3, the J call TRBJ1-2; D unclear. This CDR3 contains 15 residues. The V gene's germline CDR1 is SGHTA and CDR2 FQGTGA. V lost 1 base and J 7 bases, leaving 16 bases between the germline ends. Filled out from reference TRBV7-3 and TRBJ1-2, the complete variable domain reads GAGVSQTPSNKVTEKGKYVELRCDPISGHTALYWYRQSLGQGPEFLIYFQGTGAADDSGLPNDRFFAVRPEGSVSTLKIQRTERGDSAVYLCASSLRVESRGGYTFGSGTRLTVV.